This T cell receptor beta chain was sequenced during a study of blood T cell repertoires in COVID-19. As for the study in general: PBMCs, B-cell-depleted T cells, or T cells were the source of the cDNA or gDNA that made up the material.

Patients in Seattle were enrolled during active infection, then followed longitudinally. The germline V and J ends were trimmed by 4 bases and 0 bases, with 12 bases remaining between them. Germline CDR1 reads SGHTA; CDR2 reads FQGNSA. This CDR3 region has 15 residues. Authors' data handling: Amplification of reference gene primers provided the estimated nucleated cell counts. Produced via immunoSEQ multiplex PCR; TCRdb's table is partial and in-frame only. That table furnishes V, J and clone size, whereas the DNA furnished D and trimming. The profile shows 390,000 or so clones, 80% to 90% of them singletons.

The clonotype comes from a woman between 25 and 40 years old with COVID-19, enrolled during active disease. The sequenced material came from peripheral blood. The gene calls are TRBV7-2 and TRBJ1-2; maybe TRBD1 (5 bases). CDR3 amino acids: CASSSQELANYGYTF. The CDR3 DNA is TGTGCCAGCAGCTCACAGGAGCTAGCTAACTATGGCTACACCTTC.